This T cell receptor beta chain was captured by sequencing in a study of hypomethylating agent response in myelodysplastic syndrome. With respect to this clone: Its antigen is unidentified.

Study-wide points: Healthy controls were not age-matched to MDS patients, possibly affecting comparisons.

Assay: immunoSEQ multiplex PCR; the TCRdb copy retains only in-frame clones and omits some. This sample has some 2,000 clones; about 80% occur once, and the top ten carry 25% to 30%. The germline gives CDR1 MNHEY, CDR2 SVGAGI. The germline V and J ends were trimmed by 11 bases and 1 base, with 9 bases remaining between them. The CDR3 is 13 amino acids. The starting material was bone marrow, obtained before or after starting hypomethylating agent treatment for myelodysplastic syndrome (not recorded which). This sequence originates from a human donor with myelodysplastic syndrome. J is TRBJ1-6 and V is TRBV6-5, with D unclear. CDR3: CASGGSYNSPLHF. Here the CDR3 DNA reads TGTGCCTCAGGCGGTTCCTATAATTCACCCCTCCACTTT.